The 28 T cell receptor beta chains given below trace back to one sample, sequenced in a study of CD8+ T cells in alopecia areata. Cells pooled from cutaneous lymph nodes were sorted on CD4, CD8alpha, NKG2D, NKG2ACE and other markers. Isolated RNA was reverse transcribed into cDNA used as the sequencing template. Using immunoSEQ multiplex PCR, the repertoire was profiled, and TCRdb retains in-frame clones only, with some absent. This sample carries around 300,000 clones, none of them present only once. Sequencing was done on a sample of CD4+ T cells sorted from a lymph node. The receptors shown here come from a C3H/HeJ mouse with alopecia areata. Mice of this strain are of MHC haplotype H2-k.

There are a few counts of this clone. Gene names are mouse gene names. Sequencing ends 4 residues short of the CDR3 end; the germline J gene provides the rest. Other DNA sequences of this sample code for an identical CDR3. The chain couples TRBV5 to TRBJ2-5; 10 bases are a match to TRBD2. The V gene's germline CDR1 is LGHNA and CDR2 YNLKQL (reference sequence). The CDR3 has 15 residues. After removal of 3 bases from V and 3 bases from J, the junction contained 3 bases not matched to a gene. CDR3 DNA (partial): TGTGCCAGCAGCCAGACTGGGGGGTATCAAGAC. Its protein product is CASSQTGGYQD. The entire CDR3 reads CASSQTGGYQDTQYF.

This clone has only a few counts. Mouse names are used for the genes. Sequencing ends 4 residues short of the CDR3 end; the germline J gene provides the rest. This chain connects TRBV5 to TRBJ2-4; D perhaps matches TRBD2 (6 bases). Germline lookup yields CDR1 LGHNA and CDR2 YNLKQL (reference sequence). Trimming shortened V by 0 bases and J by 3 bases, and 7 bases separated the two germline ends. This CDR3 contains 14 residues. The DNA read from the CDR3 is TGTGCCAGCAGCCAAGATACTGGGCAAAAC. It is translated as CASSQDTGQN. The whole CDR3 region reads CASSQDTGQNTLYF.

This clone was seen a few times. Gene names and germline match the mouse. The read comes to an end 4 residues before the CDR3 does, leaving the germline J gene to fill in the end. Other DNA sequences in the same sample also yield this CDR3. This chain connects TRBV13-1 to TRBJ1-2; TRBD1 matches 8 bases. After removal of 5 bases from V and 0 bases from J, the junction contained 3 bases not matched to a gene. There are 14 residues in the CDR3. From germline, CDR1 is NSHNY and CDR2 SYGAGN. CDR3 amino acids: CASSQQGANSDYTF. CDR3 bases read: TGTGCCAGCAGCCAACAGGGGGCAAACTCC.

Of note for this clone: The gene names here belong to mouse. The read finishes 4 residues shy of the CDR3 end, and the germline J gene is used to complete it. The sample holds other DNA sequences that translate to the same CDR3. The chain uses TRBV13-2 and TRBJ2-7, with TRBD2 matching over 13 bases. CDR3 size: 15 residues. From germline, CDR1 is NNHNN and CDR2 SYGAGS (reference sequence). The CDR3 here is CASGERDWGGYEQYF. Partial CDR3 DNA: TGTGCCAGCGGTGAGAGGGACTGGGGGGGGTAT.

This clone was observed a handful of times. Each gene name is a mouse one. The CDR3 extends 4 residues past the end of the read, so its final part is completed from the germline J gene. The J gene is TRBJ1-1, the V gene TRBV14; D perhaps matches TRBD1 (6 bases). The V and J ends lost 5 bases and 3 bases respectively, with 14 bases between them. This CDR3 contains 14 residues. Looked up from germline, CDR1 is SGHDT and CDR2 is FRDEAV. The covered CDR3 bases are TGTGCCAGCAGATTACAGGGATGGGACACA. It translates to CASRLQGWDT. The whole CDR3 reads CASRLQGWDTEVFF. The entire variable domain, with the rest obtained from reference TRBV14 and TRBJ1-1, is as follows: EAGVTQSPRYAVLQEGQAVSFWCDPISGHDTLYWYQQPRDQGPQLLVYFRDEAVIDNSQLPSDRFSAVRPKGTNSTLKIQSAKQGDTATYLCASRLQGWDTEVFFGKGTRLTVV.

This clone was seen a handful of times. Gene names and germline match the mouse. The missing CDR3 end, 4 residues past where the read stops, is filled in from the germline J gene. J is TRBJ2-5 and V is TRBV14, with 7 positions matching TRBD2. CDR3 length: 13 amino acids. V lost 5 bases, J lost 2 bases, and 2 bases stayed unmatched. Germline loops: CDR1 SGHDT, CDR2 FRDEAV. CDR3 in amino acids: CASRTGVQDTQYF. The sequenced part of the CDR3 DNA is TGTGCCAGCAGAACTGGGGTCCAAGAC.

This clone was seen a handful of times. The germline and genes are mouse ones. The observed sequence ends 4 residues before the CDR3 terminus, with the missing tail filled in from the germline J gene. The gene calls are TRBV19 and TRBJ2-1; 13 nucleotides line up with TRBD2. CDR1 FNHDT and CDR2 SITEND come from the germline V gene (reference sequence). This CDR3 comprises 14 residues. Partial CDR3 DNA: TGTGCCAGCAGTCGGGACTGGGGGGGGGCT. Translation: CASSRDWGGA. The full CDR3 protein reads CASSRDWGGAEQFF.

As for this clone: Genes and germline come from the mouse. The DNA ends 4 residues before the CDR3 does, and the rest of the CDR3 is filled in from the germline J gene. This chain uses TRBV13-1 with TRBJ2-7; 9 nucleotides align to TRBD1. The CDR3 totals 13 residues. Germline V gives CDR1 NSHNY, CDR2 SYGAGN. Trimming at V came to 6 bases and at J to 2 bases, leaving 3 bases not matched to a gene. The CDR3 here is CASTRDRAYEQYF. CDR3 DNA (partial): TGTGCCAGCACAAGGGACAGGGCCTAT.

This clone was seen a few times. The genes and germline here are from mouse. The CDR3 end falls 4 residues outside the read, so it is completed with the germline J gene. The chain carries TRBV13-2 and TRBJ2-5; tentatively, D is TRBD2 (6 bases). Germline CDR1 NNHNN, CDR2 SYGAGS (reference sequence). The ends were cut back, 1 base at V and 3 bases at J, with 9 bases in the middle. CDR3 size: 14 residues. The sequenced CDR3 bases are TGTGCCAGCGGTGATAACTGGGATCAAGAC. Its translation is CASGDNWDQD. The CDR3 as a whole reads CASGDNWDQDTQYF.

Regarding this clone: The gene names here belong to mouse. The read halts 4 residues ahead of the CDR3 end, with the missing end drawn from the germline J gene. This same CDR3 is encoded by further DNA sequences in the sample. The chain joins TRBV19 to TRBJ1-1; the match to TRBD1 covers 7 bases. Looked up from germline, CDR1 is FNHDT and CDR2 is SITEND (reference sequence). The length of the CDR3 is 13 residues. The J segment lost 0 bases and the V segment lost 7 bases, leaving 3 bases of the junction unmatched. The DNA read from the CDR3 is TGTGCCAGCTCCGGACAGGCAAACACA. Protein product: CASSGQANT. The CDR3, in full, reads CASSGQANTEVFF.

The table lists this clone with a few counts. The gene names given are mouse names. The observed sequence ends 4 residues before the CDR3 terminus, with the missing tail filled in from the germline J gene. The genes are TRBV13-3 and TRBJ2-3; 8 bases fit TRBD1. The J segment lost 0 bases and the V segment lost 6 bases, leaving 6 bases of the junction unmatched. This CDR3 region has 15 residues. Germline-derived CDR1 and CDR2 are NNHDY and SYVADS. The CDR3 bases that were read are TGTGCCAGCACTGGACAGGGCGGGAGTGCAGAA. This encodes CASTGQGGSAE. The whole CDR3 protein reads CASTGQGGSAETLYF.

This clone was picked up many times. Germline and genes here are mouse. From the germline J gene comes the end of the CDR3, since the read stops 4 residues before it. Additional DNA sequences in this sample encode the identical CDR3. V and J are TRBV19 and TRBJ2-2; 10 bases agree with TRBD1. The length of the CDR3 is 14 residues. V trimming: 7 bases; J trimming: 4 bases; junction bases outside the gene matches: 4. The V gene's germline CDR1 is FNHDT and CDR2 SITEND (reference sequence). Here the CDR3 reads CASSRDRGTGQLYF. The sequenced part of the CDR3 DNA is TGTGCCAGCTCCCGGGACAGGGGCACCGGG.

This clone was seen a few times. The genes are named according to mouse. The observed sequence ends 4 residues before the CDR3 terminus, with the missing tail filled in from the germline J gene. This specimen includes other DNA sequences encoding the same CDR3. The chain is built from TRBV13-1 and TRBJ2-1, with TRBD1 matching 7 bases. Germline values: CDR1 NSHNY, CDR2 SYGAGN. V lost 3 bases and J lost 6; bases outside the gene matches: 3. The CDR3 extends over 13 amino acids. CDR3: CASSGQGGAEQFF. The CDR3 DNA, read in part, is TGTGCCAGCAGTGGACAGGGAGGTGCT.

Notes on this clone: Mouse gene names apply. The read falls 4 residues short of the CDR3 end, and the missing part is taken from the germline J gene. This chain uses TRBV5 with TRBJ2-1, with D possibly being TRBD1 (6 bases). Trimming shortened V by 1 base and J by 0 bases, and 7 bases separated the two germline ends. CDR1 and CDR2 from the germline V gene are LGHNA and YNLKQL (reference sequence). The CDR3 extends over 15 amino acids. The CDR3 bases that were read are TGTGCCAGCAGCCAAGGACAGGATAACTATGCT. It specifies CASSQGQDNYA. The whole CDR3 reads CASSQGQDNYAEQFF.

This clone appeared a few times. Genes and germline are mouse. The read comes to an end 4 residues before the CDR3 does, leaving the germline J gene to fill in the end. The V call is TRBV13-1, the J call TRBJ2-1, with 9 bases aligning to TRBD2. The V and J ends lost 5 bases and 1 base, in that order; junction bases with no gene match: 4. The CDR3 is 15 amino acids. The germline V gene encodes CDR1 NSHNY and CDR2 SYGAGN. The DNA read from the CDR3 is TGTGCCAGCAGCAATGACTGGGGGAACTATGCT. Translating gives CASSNDWGNYA. In full, the CDR3 is CASSNDWGNYAEQFF.

A few counts support this clone. The gene names here belong to mouse. The CDR3 extends 4 residues past the end of the read, so its final part is completed from the germline J gene. This chain joins TRBV19 and TRBJ2-3, with a tentative D call TRBD1 (6 bases). This CDR3 has 13 amino acids. CDR1 is FNHDT, CDR2 SITEND, per germline (reference sequence). Between the trimmed V and J ends, which lost 4 bases and 2 bases, there was a span of 8 bases. The chain's CDR3 is CASSRQAAETLYF. The CDR3 DNA, read in part, is TGTGCCAGCAGTCGACAGGCTGCAGAA. Looking up the rest from reference TRBV19 and TRBJ2-3 gives the full variable domain: GGIITQTPKFLIGQEGQKLTLKCQQNFNHDTMYWYRQDSGKGLRLIYYSITENDLQKGDLSEGYDASREKKSSFSLTVTSAQKNEMAVFLCASSRQAAETLYFGSGTRLTVL.

Concerning this clone itself: Gene names refer to mouse genes. With the read ending 4 residues before the CDR3 end, the germline J gene is used to fill in that end. V is TRBV13-1 and J is TRBJ1-2; 9 bases fit TRBD1. Trimming removed 3 bases from V and 1 base from J; junction bases left unmatched: 4. This CDR3 is built from 15 residues. Germline V CDR1 and CDR2: NSHNY, SYGAGN. CDR3: CASSAGQGGNSDYTF. The sequenced part of the CDR3 DNA is TGTGCCAGCAGTGCGGGACAGGGCGGAAACTCC.

As regards this clone: Any gene name here is a mouse gene name. The CDR3 sequence is CASSRELGGQDTQYF. The covered CDR3 bases are TGTGCTAGCAGTAGAGAACTGGGGGGCCAAGAC. V and J are TRBV17 and TRBJ2-5, with TRBD2 matching 9 bases. The read comes to an end 4 residues before the CDR3 does, leaving the germline J gene to fill in the end. CDR1 MNHDT and CDR2 YYDKIL come from the germline V gene. Trimming took 0 bases from V and 2 from J; bases not matched to a gene: 0. The CDR3 covers 15 residues.

Remarks on this clone: Mouse gene names apply. The CDR3 end is not reached by the read, which stops 4 residues before it; the germline J gene fills it in. Within the sample, other DNA sequences also encode this same CDR3. V usage is TRBV19 and J usage is TRBJ2-7; 8 bases align to TRBD1. Germline V gene data show CDR1 as FNHDT and CDR2 as SITEND (reference sequence). The CDR3 has 13 amino acids. CDR3 amino acids: CASSIGTGYEQYF. The DNA read from the CDR3 is TGTGCCAGCAGTATAGGGACAGGGTAT.

Only a few counts were recorded for this clone. Gene labels here are mouse ones. The read gets to within 4 residues of the CDR3 end, and the germline J gene fills in the rest. V gene TRBV5 combines with J gene TRBJ2-7; 8 bases are a match to TRBD2. The CDR3 covers 15 residues. From germline, CDR1 is LGHNA and CDR2 YNLKQL (reference sequence). Partial CDR3 DNA: TGTGCCAGCAGCCAAGGAGGACTGGGCCTTTAT. This sequence encodes CASSQGGLGLY. The full CDR3 protein is CASSQGGLGLYEQYF.

To note about this clone: All gene names here are mouse names. The read ends 4 residues early relative to the CDR3; the germline J gene fills the gap. V usage is TRBV19 and J usage is TRBJ2-3; the D gene is possibly TRBD1 (5 bases). V lost 4 bases and J 2 bases, leaving 11 bases between the germline ends. The CDR3 is 14 residues long. Germline values: CDR1 FNHDT, CDR2 SITEND (reference sequence). The sequenced part of the CDR3 DNA is TGTGCCAGCAGTCTCCGACAGAATGCAGAA. Translated: CASSLRQNAE. The whole CDR3 is CASSLRQNAETLYF.

This clone has a handful of counts. Germline and genes here are mouse. The read terminates 4 residues ahead of where the CDR3 ends, so the germline J gene completes it. The chain links TRBV31 to TRBJ2-1; TRBD2 aligns across 7 bases. V lost 5 bases to trimming and J lost 0 bases; unmatched junction nucleotides: 1. Germline CDR1 is GKSSPN and CDR2 is SITVG. This CDR3 contains 13 residues. The CDR3 here is CAWDWDNYAEQFF. Incomplete CDR3 DNA: TGTGCCTGGGACTGGGATAACTATGCT.

With respect to this clone: Gene names and germline match the mouse. The read terminates 4 residues ahead of where the CDR3 ends, so the germline J gene completes it. This rearrangement joins TRBV13-3 to TRBJ1-1; D might be TRBD1 (5 bases). V shed 1 base and J shed 0 bases, with 7 bases lying between them. The CDR3 loop spans 14 amino acids. Germline V lookup: CDR1 NNHDY, CDR2 SYVADS. CDR3 amino acids: CASSDRGSNTEVFF. CDR3 bases read: TGTGCCAGCAGTGATAGGGGATCAAACACA.

In this sample, this clone turned up many times. Germline and genes here are mouse. Read data end 4 residues before the CDR3 end; the end is taken from the germline J gene. The sample has other DNA sequences that encode this CDR3 too. V and J are TRBV13-2 and TRBJ2-1; D possibly matches TRBD1 or TRBD2 (5 bases each). The V gene lost 3 bases and the J gene lost 1 base, with 5 bases spanning the gap. The CDR3 totals 13 residues. The germline V gene has CDR1 NNHNN and CDR2 SYGAGS (reference sequence). Here the CDR3 reads CASGGGNYAEQFF. CDR3 DNA (partial): TGTGCCAGCGGTGGGGGGAACTATGCT.

Remarks on this clone: Gene labels here are mouse ones. The read stops 4 residues short of the end of the CDR3; the missing end is completed from the germline J gene. Additional DNA sequences in this sample encode the identical CDR3. V and J are TRBV13-1 and TRBJ2-1; 7 bases agree with TRBD1. This CDR3 region has 14 residues. Per germline, CDR1 NSHNY and CDR2 SYGAGN. Unmatched junction bases numbered 4, after V lost 1 base and J lost 6 bases. CDR3 protein: CASSDRDRGAEQFF. The sequenced CDR3 bases are TGTGCCAGCAGTGATCGGGACAGAGGTGCT.

This clone was seen more than once but under ten times. All gene names here are mouse names. Read data end 4 residues before the CDR3 end; the end is taken from the germline J gene. V usage is TRBV1 and J usage is TRBJ2-1; TRBD1 might be the D (5 bases). V lost 0 bases, J lost 5 bases, and 8 bases lay in between. This CDR3 has 14 amino acids. Germline loops: CDR1 NSQYPW, CDR2 LRSPGD (reference sequence). The CDR3 sequence: CTCSAEVRDAEQFF. The covered CDR3 bases are TGCACCTGCAGTGCAGAAGTCAGGGATGCT. The whole variable domain, remainder taken from reference TRBV1 and TRBJ2-1, is VTLLEQNPRWRLVPRGQAVNLRCILKNSQYPWMSWYQQDLQKQLQWLFTLRSPGDKEVKSLPGADYLATRVTDTELRLQVANMSQGRTLYCTCSAEVRDAEQFFGPGTRLTVL.

This clone was counted between two and nine times. Mouse names are used for the genes. Read coverage stops 4 residues before the CDR3 terminus; the germline J gene supplies the remainder. The V and J genes are TRBV5 and TRBJ2-3; D perhaps matches TRBD2 (7 bases). Germline V gene data show CDR1 as LGHNA and CDR2 as YNLKQL (reference sequence). This CDR3 comprises 17 residues. Between the trimmed V and J ends, which lost 0 bases and 1 base, there was a span of 14 bases. CDR3 DNA (partial): TGTGCCAGCAGCCAAGATGTGGGGGGCAGGGGTGCAGAA. As protein: CASSQDVGGRGAE. The CDR3 reads in full as CASSQDVGGRGAETLYF.

For this clone: Here the gene names and germline are mouse. The read finishes 4 residues shy of the CDR3 end, and the germline J gene is used to complete it. This rearrangement joins TRBV31 to TRBJ2-1; the match to TRBD2 covers 7 bases. CDR1 GKSSPN and CDR2 SITVG come from the germline V gene. Trimming removed 5 bases from V and 3 bases from J; junction bases left unmatched: 4. The length of the CDR3 is 13 residues. Incomplete CDR3 DNA: TGTGCCTGGGGCTGGGGGTTCTATGCT. It translates to CAWGWGFYA. The full CDR3 protein is CAWGWGFYAEQFF.